Below are 21 T cell receptor beta chains sequenced from a single sample in a study of T cell responses to AZD1222 COVID-19 vaccine. Sequenced by immunoSEQ multiplex PCR; TCRdb stores in-frame clones only, minus some. The sample contains some 150,000 clones, 90% of which appear only once. Material: peripheral blood, obtained on day 0 of AZD1222 vaccination. Receptor source: an adult in good health.

This clone came up once. The rearrangement links TRBV11-2 to TRBJ2-7; 13 positions match TRBD2. Trimming removed 4 bases from V and 2 bases from J; junction bases left unmatched: 5. Per the germline V gene, CDR1 is SGHAT and CDR2 is FQNNGV. The CDR3 runs 16 residues. In DNA form, the CDR3 reads TGTGCCAGCAGCTCAGTTGGACTAGCGGGGGCCTACGAGCAGTACTTC. This encodes CASSSVGLAGAYEQYF.

The chain employs TRBV28 and TRBJ2-4; perhaps TRBD1 as D (6 bases). V was pared by 5 bases and J by 0 bases, with 17 bases between. Germline loops: CDR1 MDHEN, CDR2 SYDVKM. The CDR3 totals 17 residues. The DNA of the CDR3 is TGTGCCAGCAGTCTAAAGAAGGGGGAGCTAGCCAAAAACATTCAGTACTTC. Protein product: CASSLKKGELAKNIQYF.

The J gene is TRBJ2-7, the V gene TRBV29-1; 8 nucleotides agree with TRBD1. J gave up 5 bases and V 7 bases, and 7 bases lay outside the gene matches. The CDR3 covers 12 residues. The germline gives CDR1 SQVTM, CDR2 ANQGSEA. CDR3 loop: CSARTGFDEQYF. CDR3 nucleotides: TGCAGCGCCAGGACAGGGTTCGACGAGCAGTACTTC.

J is TRBJ1-1 and V is TRBV9, with TRBD1 matching over 8 bases. With V trimmed by 0 bases and J by 4 bases, 8 bases remained unmatched. The CDR3 is made up of 16 amino acids. Germline values: CDR1 SGDLS, CDR2 YYNGEE. CDR3 protein: CASSVVVRGPGTEAFF. In DNA form, the CDR3 reads TGTGCCAGCAGCGTAGTTGTCAGGGGGCCCGGCACTGAAGCTTTCTTT.

V gene TRBV24-1 combines with J gene TRBJ2-1; D gene unclear. Trimming cost V 2 bases and J 4 bases, with 5 bases left between them. This CDR3 is built from 13 residues. Per germline, CDR1 KGHDR and CDR2 SFDVKD. CDR3 protein: CATSDYGYNEQFF. In DNA, the CDR3 is TGTGCCACCAGTGATTACGGATACAATGAGCAGTTCTTC.

The chain joins TRBV9 to TRBJ2-2, with 8 bases aligning to TRBD1. This CDR3 contains 16 residues. The V and J ends lost 0 bases and 7 bases, in that order; junction bases with no gene match: 8. Germline CDR1 reads SGDLS; CDR2 reads YYNGEE. The CDR3 reads CASSVGQARGLGELFF. The CDR3 DNA reads as TGTGCCAGCAGCGTAGGGCAGGCCAGGGGGCTCGGGGAGCTGTTTTTT.

This clone has just a few counts. The chain has TRBV7-2 and TRBJ1-2; maybe TRBD1 (5 bases). The CDR3 runs 17 residues. Between the trimmed V and J ends, which lost 0 bases and 4 bases, there was a span of 18 bases. Germline V lookup: CDR1 SGHTA, CDR2 FQGNSA. CDR3 sequence reads: CASSLAGGDRIPYGYTF. CDR3 coding DNA: TGTGCCAGCAGCTTAGCTGGAGGGGATCGTATCCCCTATGGCTACACCTTC.

The chain is built from TRBV28 and TRBJ2-7; 11 bases match TRBD2. The V gene end was trimmed by 6 bases and the J gene end by 2 bases; junction bases not matched to a gene: 9. The CDR3 extends over 16 amino acids. CDR1 MDHEN and CDR2 SYDVKM come from the germline V gene. CDR3 loop: CASRSTSGTLTYEQYF. The CDR3 region has the DNA TGTGCCAGCAGGTCGACTAGCGGGACTCTAACCTACGAGCAGTACTTC.

This chain uses TRBV6-4 with TRBJ2-1; TRBD2 agrees at 8 bases. Germline CDR1 and CDR2: MRHNA and SNTAGT. Losses at the gene ends were 0 bases for V and 7 bases for J; bases not matched to a gene: 8. The CDR3 totals 16 residues. CDR3 sequence: CASSDSGTTGGNEQFF. The CDR3 region has the DNA TGTGCCAGCAGTGACTCTGGTACGACGGGAGGGAATGAGCAGTTCTTC.

The chain joins TRBV18 to TRBJ1-1; TRBD1 matches 8 bases. Germline values: CDR1 KGHSH, CDR2 LQKENI. The V and J ends lost 5 bases and 8 bases, in that order; junction bases with no gene match: 16. This CDR3 is built from 16 residues. The CDR3 loop reads CASSSGQGLSFGEAFF. The CDR3, as DNA: TGTGCCAGCTCATCCGGACAGGGCCTTTCATTTGGGGAAGCTTTCTTT. The entire variable domain, with the rest obtained from reference TRBV18 and TRBJ1-1, is as follows: NAGVMQNPRHLVRRRGQEARLRCSPMKGHSHVYWYRQLPEEGLKFMVYLQKENIIDESGMPKERFSAEFPKEGPSILRIQQVVRGDSAAYFCASSSGQGLSFGEAFFGQGTRLTVV.

Turning to this clone: Distinct nucleotide sequences in the sample also encode this CDR3. This chain connects TRBV23-1 to TRBJ2-1, with D perhaps TRBD1 or TRBD2 (7 bases each). TRBV23-1 is assigned to the ORF class and has an uncertain function. The V and J ends lost 0 bases and 4 bases respectively, with 16 bases between them. CDR3 size: 17 residues. In nucleotides, the CDR3 is TGCGCCAGCAGTCAATCGGTGGGAGGGACAGCATACAATGAGCAGTTCTTC. Amino acid sequence: CASSQSVGGTAYNEQFF.

This clone was picked up a small number of times. The V gene is TRBV19, the J gene TRBJ1-3; D uncertain. Germline CDR1 LNHDA, CDR2 SQIVND (reference sequence). The CDR3 totals 14 residues. Trimming left V 5 bases short and J 4 bases short, with 12 bases between. This CDR3 reads CASSVRHRGNTIYF. The CDR3 DNA reads TGTGCCAGTAGTGTCCGTCATCGGGGAAACACCATATATTTT.

This clone appeared a few times. The gene calls are TRBV9 and TRBJ2-1, with no clear D. The CDR3 covers 11 residues. Trimming shortened V by 4 bases and J by 9 bases, and 8 bases separated the two germline ends. Germline V gene sequence: CDR1 SGDLS, CDR2 YYNGEE. Here the CDR3 reads CASSLKGEQFF. The DNA of the CDR3 is TGTGCCAGCAGCTTAAAGGGTGAGCAGTTCTTC.

V and J are TRBV24-1 and TRBJ2-1; 8 bases fit TRBD2. The germline gives CDR1 KGHDR, CDR2 SFDVKD. V lost 2 bases, J lost 3 bases, and 8 bases stayed unmatched. This CDR3 has 17 residues. Here the CDR3 reads CATSDSWAAGVYNEQFF. The DNA of the CDR3 is TGTGCCACCAGTGATTCTTGGGCAGCGGGAGTCTACAATGAGCAGTTCTTC.

V and J are TRBV28 and TRBJ1-2; a weak D match, TRBD1 (6 bases). Per the germline V gene, CDR1 is MDHEN and CDR2 is SYDVKM. The CDR3 loop spans 20 amino acids. V lost 3 bases and J 0 bases, leaving 26 bases between the germline ends. The CDR3 sequence: CASSFRGGTRLAPANYGYTF. For the CDR3, the DNA is TGTGCCAGCAGTTTTAGGGGGGGGACACGCCTAGCCCCAGCTAACTATGGCTACACCTTC.

V usage is TRBV9 and J usage is TRBJ1-1; no clear D. Germline values: CDR1 SGDLS, CDR2 YYNGEE. Trimming took 4 bases from V and 1 from J, leaving 17 bases between them. This CDR3 is 16 amino acids long. The CDR3 bases are TGTGCCAGCAGCCCCCATGTGGGGTCGGCGAACACTGAAGCTTTCTTT. Its translation: CASSPHVGSANTEAFF.

This chain uses TRBV4-1 with TRBJ1-2; D unclear. Germline CDR1 reads MGHRA; CDR2 reads YSYEKL. The CDR3 consists of 13 residues. Trimming cost V 0 bases and J 2 bases, with 4 bases left between them. The CDR3 sequence: CASSQENNYGYTF. In DNA form, the CDR3 reads TGCGCCAGCAGCCAAGAGAACAACTATGGCTACACCTTC.

This chain joins TRBV29-1 and TRBJ1-1; perhaps TRBD1 as D (5 bases). Germline assignment: CDR1 SQVTM and CDR2 ANQGSEA. The CDR3 is made up of 15 amino acids. V was pared by 7 bases and J by 0 bases, with 18 bases between. The CDR3 reads CSAGGHGSMNTEAFF. DNA for the CDR3: TGCAGCGCGGGGGGTCATGGAAGTATGAACACTGAAGCTTTCTTT.

About this clone: Other DNA sequences of this sample code for an identical CDR3. This rearrangement joins TRBV29-1 to TRBJ1-2; 7 nucleotides align to TRBD1. V was pared by 4 bases and J by 3 bases, with 2 bases of the junction left unmatched. Germline lookup yields CDR1 SQVTM and CDR2 ANQGSEA. CDR3 size: 12 residues. In nucleotides, the CDR3 is TGCAGCGTTGCGGGGACAGACTATGGCTACACCTTC. Translation: CSVAGTDYGYTF. The full variable domain, rest sourced from reference TRBV29-1 and TRBJ1-2, is SAVISQKPSRDICQRGTSLTIQCQVDSQVTMMFWYRQQPGQSLTLIATANQGSEATYESGFVIDKFPISRPNLTFSTLTVSNMSPEDSSIYLCSVAGTDYGYTFGSGTRLTVV.

V and J are TRBV27 and TRBJ1-2; D remains ambiguous. V was trimmed by 2 bases and J by 2 bases, leaving 12 bases between them. CDR3 length: 15 residues. CDR1 is MNHEY and CDR2 is SMNVEV in the germline V gene (reference sequence). CDR3 DNA: TGTGCCAGCAGTTTAAATCTCGCCAGAAACTATGGCTACACCTTC. This sequence encodes CASSLNLARNYGYTF.

The rearrangement links TRBV3-1 (or the pseudogene TRBV3-2) to TRBJ1-1; D is uncertain. CDR3 length equals 14 residues. V gave up 2 bases and J gave up 5 bases, with 12 bases separating them. Germline V gene lookup returns CDR1 LGHDT and CDR2 YNNKEL (reference sequence). The CDR3: CASSQPGGLTEAFF. CDR3 DNA: TGTGCCAGCAGCCAACCCGGAGGGTTGACTGAAGCTTTCTTT.